The 28 T cell receptor beta chains given below trace back to one sample, sequenced in a study of shared clonotypes between healthy human individuals. Only in-frame clones appear in the TCRdb table, and some are missing; sequencing was by immunoSEQ multiplex PCR. The sample carries around 2.1 million clones, approximately 94% recorded once. Material for sequencing was naive CD4+ T cells sorted from blood. Stated subset: CD45RA+ positively selected. These receptors were taken from a man aged 18 to 30 in good health.

The chain recombines TRBV6-1 with TRBJ2-6; D gene unclear. The CDR3 has 15 residues. Trimming removed 7 bases at V and 0 bases at J, with 10 bases between. Germline CDR1 is MNHNS and CDR2 is SASEGT. This chain's CDR3 is CASIESFSGANVLTF. In DNA form, the CDR3 reads TGTGCCAGCATAGAGAGTTTCTCTGGGGCCAACGTCCTGACTTTC.

The rearrangement uses TRBV7-9 and TRBJ1-2; no clear D. Germline V gene lookup returns CDR1 SEHNR and CDR2 FQNEAQ (reference sequence). The CDR3 consists of 9 residues. The V end lost 6 bases, the J end lost 7 bases, and 3 bases lay between the germline ends. The chain's CDR3 is CASSGGYTF. The CDR3 DNA is TGTGCCAGCAGTGGTGGCTACACCTTC.

The chain is built from TRBV5-4 and TRBJ2-2; D possibly uses TRBD1 or TRBD2 (5 bases each). The CDR3 covers 13 residues. The germline CDR1 and CDR2 sequences are SGHNT and YYREEE (reference sequence). Trimming cost V 9 bases and J 1 base, with 10 bases left between them. The CDR3 here is CATGTVNTGELFF. For the CDR3, the DNA is TGTGCCACCGGGACGGTGAACACCGGGGAGCTGTTTTTT.

The chain employs TRBV7-2 and TRBJ2-1; D tentatively reads TRBD1 or TRBD2 (5 bases each). The V gene lost 5 bases and the J gene lost 6 bases, with 17 bases spanning the gap. Per germline, CDR1 SGHTA and CDR2 FQGNSA. CDR3 length: 15 amino acids. The CDR3 DNA sequence: TGTGCCAGCAGCCTCCGGGACGGCCCACTCAATGAGCAGTTCTTC. Translated, it gives CASSLRDGPLNEQFF.

This chain uses TRBV5-1 with TRBJ1-4, with D hard to call. Germline V CDR1 and CDR2: SGHRS, YFSETQ. The CDR3 runs 15 residues. Trimming pared 3 bases from V and 4 bases from J, leaving 13 bases between. DNA of the CDR3: TGCGCCAGCAGCTCGACGAGCAATATTAATGAAAAACTGTTTTTT. Amino acid sequence: CASSSTSNINEKLFF.

The chain couples TRBV27 to TRBJ2-5; no firm D call. With 3 bases removed from V and 6 bases from J, the gap between germline ends came to 11 bases. The germline V gene encodes CDR1 MNHEY and CDR2 SMNVEV (reference sequence). This CDR3 is 13 amino acids long. The CDR3, as DNA: TGTGCCAGCAGTTTTCTAGACTCGCAGACCCAGTACTTC. This sequence encodes CASSFLDSQTQYF.

This clone was seen a single time. V usage is TRBV5-1 and J usage is TRBJ2-7, with 7 nucleotides matching TRBD1. Germline V CDR1 and CDR2: SGHRS, YFSETQ. The CDR3 loop spans 14 amino acids. V lost 4 bases, J lost 0 bases, and 4 bases stayed unmatched. As DNA, the CDR3 is TGCGCCAGCAGCATTGACAGGGCCTCCTACGAGCAGTACTTC. Translated: CASSIDRASYEQYF.

The chain has TRBV7-9 and TRBJ2-5; D ambiguous. The CDR3 is 13 amino acids. Germline V CDR1 and CDR2: SEHNR, FQNEAQ (reference sequence). V was cut by 5 bases and J by 4 bases, with 11 bases left in between. Written as DNA, the CDR3 is TGTGCCAGCAGCCCCGCCAATGGAGAGACCCAGTACTTC. Protein sequence: CASSPANGETQYF.

The chain is built from TRBV6-5 and TRBJ2-7; tentative D call: TRBD1 (5 bases). This CDR3 has 13 amino acids. Germline loops: CDR1 MNHEY, CDR2 SVGAGI. Trimming removed 4 bases from V and 4 bases from J, with 11 bases in between. The CDR3 here is CASSFDRNYEQYF. DNA of the CDR3: TGTGCCAGCAGTTTCGACAGAAATTACGAGCAGTACTTC.

This clone was recorded once. The identical CDR3 is also encoded by other nucleotide sequences in the sample. This chain uses TRBV6-1 with TRBJ1-5; a weak D match, TRBD1 (5 bases). CDR3 length equals 13 residues. Per the germline V gene, CDR1 is MNHNS and CDR2 is SASEGT. Trimming took 4 bases from V and 4 from J, leaving 8 bases between them. CDR3 protein: CASSVGGNQPQHF. The CDR3 nucleotides read TGTGCCAGCAGTGTCGGGGGAAATCAGCCCCAGCATTTT.

The chain employs TRBV30 and TRBJ1-2; perhaps TRBD1 as D (6 bases). V was clipped by 5 bases and J by 6 bases, with 16 bases between them. This CDR3 is 13 amino acids long. Germline-derived CDR1 and CDR2 are GTSNPN and SVGIG (reference sequence). The CDR3, as DNA: TGTGCCTGGTCCCAGGGGCAAGGGAATGGCTACACCTTC. This codes for CAWSQGQGNGYTF.

This clone appeared a single time. This chain connects TRBV7-9 to TRBJ1-6; the D is unclear. The germline V gene encodes CDR1 SEHNR and CDR2 FQNEAQ (reference sequence). Trimming cost V 1 base and J 11 bases, with 6 bases left between them. CDR3 size: 12 residues. The DNA of the CDR3 is TGTGCCAGCAGCTTAGATCCAGCACCCCTCCACTTT. This sequence encodes CASSLDPAPLHF.

The chain combines TRBV4-1 with TRBJ1-6; D remains ambiguous. Germline V lookup: CDR1 MGHRA, CDR2 YSYEKL. V was cut by 5 bases and J by 10 bases, with 15 bases left in between. The CDR3 spans 14 residues. As DNA, the CDR3 is TGCGCCAGCAGCGAGCGTTCGATGGCCTCACCCCTCCACTTT. Its protein product is CASSERSMASPLHF.

The chain combines TRBV4-3 with TRBJ2-5; tentative D call: TRBD1 (6 bases). V lost 2 bases and J 4 bases, leaving 8 bases between the germline ends. This CDR3 spans 13 amino acids. Germline V gene lookup returns CDR1 LGHNA and CDR2 YSLEER. CDR3: CASSQNRAETQYF. CDR3 DNA sequence: TGCGCCAGCAGCCAAAACAGGGCAGAGACCCAGTACTTC.

The rearrangement links TRBV2 to TRBJ1-2; D perhaps matches TRBD1 (5 bases). Trimming left V 6 bases short and J 12 bases short, with 17 bases between. The CDR3 covers 12 residues. CDR1 and CDR2 (germline): SNHLY, FYNNEI. DNA of the CDR3: TGTGCCAGCAGCGACTTAAAGGGGTCCCACACCTTC. Amino acid sequence: CASSDLKGSHTF.

As to this clone: In the same sample, other DNA sequences code for this CDR3. The chain couples TRBV27 to TRBJ1-2; TRBD1 aligns across 7 bases. Germline V gene data show CDR1 as MNHEY and CDR2 as SMNVEV (reference sequence). The CDR3 is made up of 13 amino acids. The J segment lost 6 bases and the V segment lost 3 bases, leaving 4 bases of the junction unmatched. The CDR3 DNA reads as TGTGCCAGCAGTTTCCGACAGGGAGATGGCTACACCTTC. This sequence encodes CASSFRQGDGYTF.

This clone was observed once. This chain links TRBV4-3 with TRBJ2-2; 8 bases are shared with TRBD2. The CDR3 extends over 17 amino acids. CDR1 and CDR2 from the germline V gene are LGHNA and YSLEER. V was pared by 1 base and J by 0 bases, with 4 bases of the junction left unmatched. The CDR3 is CASSQASGSPNTGELFF. The CDR3 DNA is TGCGCCAGCAGCCAAGCCAGCGGGAGCCCGAACACCGGGGAGCTGTTTTTT.

This clone appeared once. The rearrangement joins TRBV30 to TRBJ2-7, with 10 bases fitting TRBD2. Germline V lookup: CDR1 GTSNPN, CDR2 SVGIG (reference sequence). J was trimmed by 3 bases and V by 3 bases; bases with no gene match: 11. The CDR3 length is 16 residues. CDR3 loop: CAWSSSETSGFYEQYF. The CDR3 DNA is TGTGCCTGGAGCTCTTCCGAGACTAGCGGGTTCTACGAGCAGTACTTC.

The CDR3 here is CAWSVGGAPNYGYTF. The CDR3 nucleotides are TGTGCCTGGAGTGTGGGAGGGGCCCCTAACTATGGCTACACCTTC. The chain has TRBV30 and TRBJ1-2; tentatively, D is TRBD1 (5 bases). V was pared by 0 bases and J by 0 bases, with 11 bases between. The length of the CDR3 is 15 residues. Germline lookup yields CDR1 GTSNPN and CDR2 SVGIG (reference sequence).

This chain joins TRBV5-1 and TRBJ2-6; no reliable D call. Per the germline V gene, CDR1 is SGHRS and CDR2 is YFSETQ. CDR3 size: 15 residues. Trimming removed 3 bases from V and 1 base from J, with 8 bases in between. CDR3 sequence (DNA): TGCGCCAGCAGCTCGACCTATTCTGGGGCCAACGTCCTGACTTTC. Its translation: CASSSTYSGANVLTF.

The chain carries TRBV28 and TRBJ1-3, with 12 positions matching TRBD1. Trimming cost V 3 bases and J 7 bases; bases outside gene matches: 7. Germline V gene sequence: CDR1 MDHEN, CDR2 SYDVKM. This CDR3 spans 16 amino acids. CDR3 residues: CASSFSGTGGRNTIYF. The DNA for the CDR3 is TGTGCCAGCAGTTTTTCTGGGACAGGGGGCCGGAACACCATATATTTT.

CDR3 sequence (DNA): TGTGCCAGCAGCGTAGCCACGGACAGCCATGAAGCTTTCTTT. This gives the protein CASSVATDSHEAFF. The V gene is TRBV9, the J gene TRBJ1-1, with D perhaps TRBD1 (6 bases). The germline V gene has CDR1 SGDLS and CDR2 YYNGEE. V lost 0 bases and J lost 7, with 13 bases in between. This CDR3 region has 14 residues.

This clone was recorded only once. The chain is built from TRBV14 and TRBJ2-1; 9 nucleotides agree with TRBD2. V was clipped by 2 bases and J by 1 base; unmatched bases: 6. CDR1 and CDR2 (germline): SGHDN, FVKESK. This CDR3 contains 17 residues. The CDR3 DNA is TGTGCCAGCAGCCAACGGGCGGGAGGGCCTTCCTACAATGAGCAGTTCTTC. This gives the protein CASSQRAGGPSYNEQFF.

The chain uses TRBV2 and TRBJ2-5; 13 nucleotides agree with TRBD2. V lost 3 bases and J lost 5; bases outside the gene matches: 6. The CDR3 has 16 amino acids. Germline CDR1 is SNHLY and CDR2 is FYNNEI. For the CDR3, the DNA is TGTGCCAGCAGTGATCAGGGACTAGCGGGGAAGGAGACCCAGTACTTC. Amino acid sequence: CASSDQGLAGKETQYF.

The V call is TRBV13, the J call TRBJ1-2; TRBD1 is a possible D gene (5 bases). Germline CDR1 reads PRHDT; CDR2 reads FYEKMQ (reference sequence). Trimming left V 3 bases short and J 1 base short, with 9 bases between. This CDR3 has 14 amino acids. CDR3 sequence (DNA): TGTGCCAGCAGCTTGGGGCAGCTTAACTATGGCTACACCTTC. This sequence encodes CASSLGQLNYGYTF.

This chain uses TRBV7-6 with TRBJ2-3; D uncertain. This CDR3 has 15 amino acids. V dropped 0 bases and J dropped 5 bases, with 12 bases sitting between them. Germline V gene data show CDR1 as SGHVS and CDR2 as FNYEAQ. As DNA, the CDR3 is TGTGCCAGCAGCTTAGCGGGCACCGTCAAAGATACGCAGTATTTT. As protein: CASSLAGTVKDTQYF. Variable domain in full (rest from reference TRBV7-6 and TRBJ2-3): GAGVSQSPRYKVTKRGQDVALRCDPISGHVSLYWYRQALGQGPEFLTYFNYEAQQDKSGLPNDRFSAERPEGSISTLTIQRTEQRDSAMYRCASSLAGTVKDTQYFGPGTRLTVL.

The chain joins TRBV5-6 to TRBJ1-5; tentative D call: TRBD1 (5 bases). Germline CDR1 SGHDT, CDR2 YYEEEE. CDR3 size: 14 residues. The ends were cut back, 0 bases at V and 3 bases at J, with 7 bases in the middle. The CDR3 region has the DNA TGTGCCAGCAGCTTGGTAGGGGCCAATCAGCCCCAGCATTTT. As protein: CASSLVGANQPQHF.

This clone showed up just once. The V and J genes are TRBV27 and TRBJ2-7, with 7 bases fitting TRBD2. Trimming cost V 5 bases and J 4 bases; bases outside gene matches: 14. Germline CDR1 is MNHEY and CDR2 is SMNVEV (reference sequence). The CDR3 length is 16 residues. The CDR3 DNA is TGTGCCAGCAGTCCCATCCAGGATGGGAGGGCGTACGAGCAGTACTTC. As protein: CASSPIQDGRAYEQYF.